One TCR beta chain is described in this entry. This sample stems from a study of long-term antiretroviral therapy in people with HIV. Assay version v3.0 of immunoSEQ was used, and it was run at survey level. Data came from immunoSEQ multiplex PCR; TCRdb stores just in-frame clones and leaves some out. The table lists tens of thousands of clones, 80% of them singletons, with roughly 5% in the top ten. Trimming took 6 bases from V and 3 from J, leaving 16 bases between them. Germline loops: CDR1 ENHRY, CDR2 SYGVKD. The length of the CDR3 is 15 residues. The source of this sequence is a man between 18 and 29 years old with HIV. The chain couples TRBV10-3 to TRBJ2-3; D gene ambiguous. The starting material was unsorted PBMCs, obtained 1.5 years after starting antiretroviral therapy. Here the CDR3 reads CAISPQGITTDTQYF. The CDR3 region has the DNA TGTGCCATCAGCCCCCAAGGGATAACAACAGATACGCAGTATTTT.